This T cell receptor (beta chain) comes out of a study of blood T cell repertoires in COVID-19. For the study at large: PBMCs, B-cell-depleted T cells, or T cells were the source of the cDNA or gDNA that made up the material.

This table comes from immunoSEQ multiplex PCR, and its TCRdb copy is limited to in-frame clones, with some not included. The repertoire has around 300,000 clones, over 75% of them found once; the top ten carry approximately 4%. Germline loops: CDR1 KGHSH, CDR2 LQKENI. Trimming shortened V by 7 bases and J by 0 bases, and 16 bases separated the two germline ends. This CDR3 spans 16 amino acids. The sequence was obtained from a woman between 45 and 60 years old with active or convalescent COVID-19. The specimen was peripheral blood. The V and J genes are TRBV18 and TRBJ1-3; D possibly corresponds to TRBD1 (5 bases). CDR3 sequence (DNA): TGTGCCAGCTGCGCGGGGCCGATGAGCTCTGGAAACACCATATATTTT. Protein: CASCAGPMSSGNTIYF.